The 32 T cell receptor beta chains below come from one sample, sequenced in a study of neoadjuvant nivolumab and ipilimumab in lung cancer. The protocol was immunoSEQ multiplex PCR, while the TCRdb copy is restricted to in-frame clones and leaves out a portion. This table holds tens of thousands of clones, 75% to 85% found once. Sample: tumor tissue, taken after neoadjuvant nivolumab, alone or with ipilimumab, at or shortly before surgery. The receptors stem from an adult with non-small cell lung cancer.

The chain is built from TRBV30 and TRBJ2-6, with D uncertain. The V gene's germline CDR1 is GTSNPN and CDR2 SVGIG (reference sequence). V was trimmed by 4 bases and J by 0 bases, leaving 7 bases between them. This CDR3 spans 14 amino acids. CDR3 sequence (DNA): TGTGCCTGGATTTCGGGCTCTGGGGCCAACGTCCTGACTTTC. It codes for CAWISGSGANVLTF.

The chain combines TRBV2 with TRBJ1-2; 7 bases match TRBD1. CDR3 length: 14 residues. The V gene end was trimmed by 6 bases and the J gene end by 4 bases; junction bases not matched to a gene: 8. Germline loops: CDR1 SNHLY, CDR2 FYNNEI. CDR3 nucleotide sequence: TGTGCCAGCAGGGAGGGGACAGACCTCTATGGCTACACCTTC. Amino acids: CASREGTDLYGYTF.

The chain uses TRBV5-6 and TRBJ2-3, with 10 bases aligning to TRBD2. The CDR3 has 16 residues. In germline, CDR1 is SGHDT, CDR2 YYEEEE. Trimming took 0 bases from V and 3 from J; bases not matched to a gene: 4. CDR3: CASSLAERGGTDTQYF. The CDR3 DNA reads TGTGCCAGCAGCTTGGCCGAGCGGGGGGGAACAGATACGCAGTATTTT.

The CDR3 loop reads CASSFPYRGPTYEQYF. The CDR3, as DNA: TGTGCCAGCAGTTTTCCTTACAGGGGGCCAACCTACGAGCAGTACTTC. The gene calls are TRBV28 and TRBJ2-7; 9 positions match TRBD1. The CDR3 length is 16 residues. V gave up 3 bases and J gave up 2 bases; unmatched junction bases: 8. Germline CDR1 is MDHEN and CDR2 is SYDVKM.

About this clone itself: The same CDR3 arises from other DNA sequences in this sample as well. V gene TRBV5-4 combines with J gene TRBJ2-7; a weak D match, TRBD2 (5 bases). The length of the CDR3 is 12 residues. The V gene lost 4 bases and the J gene lost 2 bases, with 7 bases spanning the gap. Germline CDR1 and CDR2: SGHNT and YYREEE (reference sequence). DNA of the CDR3: TGTGCCAGCAGCCTCGGGACCTACGAGCAGTACTTC. It is translated as CASSLGTYEQYF.

The chain couples TRBV4-3 to TRBJ1-1; perhaps TRBD1 as D (6 bases). In germline, CDR1 is LGHNA, CDR2 YSLEER. The length of the CDR3 is 15 residues. Trimming removed 0 bases at V and 5 bases at J, with 13 bases between. The CDR3 spells CASSQDSQGWTEAFF. CDR3 in DNA: TGCGCCAGCAGCCAAGATTCCCAGGGGTGGACTGAAGCTTTCTTT.

This clone was detected a few times. This chain connects TRBV29-1 to TRBJ1-1; D is unclear. Deletions cut 4 bases from V and 0 bases from J, with 9 bases between. This CDR3 region has 13 residues. The germline V gene encodes CDR1 SQVTM and CDR2 ANQGSEA. This chain's CDR3 is CSVVGEMNTEAFF. CDR3 nucleotide sequence: TGCAGCGTTGTTGGGGAAATGAACACTGAAGCTTTCTTT.

The chain employs TRBV6-6 and TRBJ1-1; D not certain. The CDR3 is 14 amino acids. V lost 4 bases, J lost 1 base, and 10 bases lay in between. Germline CDR1 is MNHNY and CDR2 is SVGAGI (reference sequence). The CDR3 reads CASSLRIGNTEAFF. Here the CDR3 DNA reads TGTGCCAGCAGTTTGAGGATCGGGAACACTGAAGCTTTCTTT.

This clone occurred once. The chain is built from TRBV11-2 and TRBJ2-3, with a possible D match to TRBD2 (6 bases). The CDR3 extends over 16 amino acids. With 2 bases removed from V and 2 bases from J, the gap between germline ends came to 14 bases. Looked up from germline, CDR1 is SGHAT and CDR2 is FQNNGV. This chain's CDR3 is CASSLNAGPNTDTQYF. CDR3 nucleotides: TGTGCCAGCAGCTTAAATGCGGGGCCAAACACAGATACGCAGTATTTT. Filled out from reference TRBV11-2 and TRBJ2-3, the complete variable domain reads EAGVAQSPRYKIIEKRQSVAFWCNPISGHATLYWYQQILGQGPKLLIQFQNNGVVDDSQLPKDRFSAERLKGVDSTLKIQPAKLEDSAVYLCASSLNAGPNTDTQYFGPGTRLTVL.

V gene TRBV14 combines with J gene TRBJ1-6; possibly TRBD1 for D (6 bases). Looked up from germline, CDR1 is SGHDN and CDR2 is FVKESK. The V and J ends lost 5 bases and 5 bases respectively, with 10 bases between them. The CDR3 runs 14 residues. The chain's CDR3 is CASSIWTDNSPLHF. The CDR3 nucleotides are TGTGCCAGCAGCATCTGGACAGATAATTCACCCCTCCACTTT.

This clone is medium-sized (0.01 to 0.1%) within its sample. The V gene is TRBV7-9, the J gene TRBJ2-7; D is uncertain. This CDR3 is built from 12 residues. With 5 bases removed from V and 2 bases from J, the gap between germline ends came to 7 bases. Germline lookup yields CDR1 SEHNR and CDR2 FQNEAQ (reference sequence). In DNA, the CDR3 is TGTGCCAGCAGCCTACTTACCTACGAGCAGTACTTC. Protein: CASSLLTYEQYF.

A note on this clone: Other DNA sequences in this sample translate to the same CDR3. The gene calls are TRBV11-2 and TRBJ2-7; D not resolved. Germline lookup yields CDR1 SGHAT and CDR2 FQNNGV. V lost 1 base and J 1 base, leaving 8 bases between the germline ends. This CDR3 is 14 amino acids long. This CDR3 reads CASSLGHSSYEQYF. The CDR3 bases are TGTGCCAGCAGCTTAGGGCACAGTTCCTACGAGCAGTACTTC.

The rearrangement joins TRBV7-8 to TRBJ2-5; 8 nucleotides agree with TRBD2. The J segment lost 5 bases and the V segment lost 1 base, leaving 9 bases of the junction unmatched. Germline V gene lookup returns CDR1 SGHVS and CDR2 FQNEAQ. The length of the CDR3 is 16 residues. The CDR3 region is CASSLGGTSGGETQYF. In nucleotides, the CDR3 is TGTGCCAGCAGCTTAGGTGGAACTAGCGGTGGGGAGACCCAGTACTTC.

The chain joins TRBV7-9 to TRBJ1-1, with D tentatively TRBD1 (5 bases). This CDR3 has 14 residues. Germline assignment: CDR1 SEHNR and CDR2 FQNEAQ (reference sequence). Trimming took off 5 bases at V and 11 bases at J, with 21 bases between the two ends. CDR3 in DNA: TGTGCCAGCAGCCCTAGAGGGGCAGACACAAATGCTTTCTTT. It yields the protein CASSPRGADTNAFF.

CDR3 region: CASSPPIFPYEQYF. The CDR3, as DNA: TGTGCCAGCTCACCACCGATCTTCCCCTACGAGCAGTACTTC. This chain links TRBV18 with TRBJ2-7, with D uncertain. This CDR3 spans 14 amino acids. The germline V gene has CDR1 KGHSH and CDR2 LQKENI. V lost 0 bases and J 2 bases, leaving 8 bases between the germline ends.

This clone was recorded a few times. The V gene is TRBV7-9, the J gene TRBJ2-5; D may correspond to TRBD1 or TRBD2 (5 bases each). The CDR3 loop spans 16 amino acids. Deletions cut 1 base from V and 0 bases from J, with 12 bases between. Looked up from germline, CDR1 is SEHNR and CDR2 is FQNEAQ (reference sequence). CDR3 sequence reads: CASSLGRGADQETQYF. The DNA for the CDR3 is TGTGCCAGCAGCTTAGGTCGGGGCGCGGACCAAGAGACCCAGTACTTC.

This chain uses TRBV7-9 with TRBJ1-2, with a possible D match to TRBD1 (6 bases). Germline loops: CDR1 SEHNR, CDR2 FQNEAQ (reference sequence). V lost 4 bases to trimming and J lost 4 bases, with 19 bases between them. This CDR3 comprises 16 residues. In nucleotides, the CDR3 is TGTGCCAGCAGCTCAGAGGTGGGGGGCAGCGGCTATGGCTACACCTTC. Protein product: CASSSEVGGSGYGYTF.

This chain's CDR3 is CASSSGTGGTEQYF. The DNA for the CDR3 is TGTGCCAGCAGTTCCGGGACAGGGGGTACCGAGCAGTACTTC. The chain recombines TRBV6-5 with TRBJ2-7; TRBD1 matches at 11 bases. J lost 6 bases, V lost 4 bases, and 5 bases had no gene match. Germline CDR1 and CDR2: MNHEY and SVGAGI. The CDR3 sequence is 14 residues long.

The chain uses TRBV6-1 and TRBJ2-7; perhaps D is TRBD1 or TRBD2 (6 bases each). The CDR3 has 12 amino acids. CDR1 is MNHNS and CDR2 is SASEGT in the germline V gene. Trimming cost V 9 bases and J 1 base, with 10 bases left between them. The CDR3 protein is CASRGASYEQYF. The CDR3 DNA follows: TGTGCCAGTAGGGGGGCGTCCTACGAGCAGTACTTC.

This clone is termed medium-sized. This sequence joins TRBV6-5 and TRBJ1-5, with 7 bases matching TRBD1. CDR1 is MNHEY and CDR2 is SVGAGI in the germline V gene. With V trimmed by 4 bases and J by 4 bases, 4 bases remained unmatched. CDR3 size: 14 residues. The CDR3 DNA follows: TGTGCCAGCAGTTTTTACAGGGGAAATCAGCCCCAGCATTTT. It is translated as CASSFYRGNQPQHF.

This chain uses TRBV14 with TRBJ1-2, with D possibly matching TRBD1 (6 bases). Trimming took 2 bases from V and 5 from J, leaving 12 bases between them. Germline lookup yields CDR1 SGHDN and CDR2 FVKESK. The CDR3 has 14 amino acids. CDR3 in amino acids: CASSQQGFLYGYTF. Written as DNA, the CDR3 is TGTGCCAGCAGCCAACAGGGGTTTTTATATGGCTACACCTTC.

V and J are TRBV5-5 and TRBJ2-2; 8 positions agree with TRBD2. The V segment lost 0 bases and the J segment 5 bases; nucleotides outside the gene matches: 3. The CDR3 runs to 15 residues. Germline-derived CDR1 and CDR2 are SGHKS and YYEKEE (reference sequence). CDR3 nucleotide sequence: TGTGCCAGCAGCTTGGCGGGGGGGCAGACCGGGGAGCTGTTTTTT. The encoded protein is CASSLAGGQTGELFF. The entire variable domain, with the rest obtained from reference TRBV5-5 and TRBJ2-2, is as follows: DAGVTQSPTHLIKTRGQQVTLRCSPISGHKSVSWYQQVLGQGPQFIFQYYEKEERGRGNFPDRFSARQFPNYSSELNVNALLLGDSALYLCASSLAGGQTGELFFGEGSRLTVL.

This rearrangement joins TRBV7-6 to TRBJ1-2; 8 bases fit TRBD1. V lost 3 bases to trimming and J lost 3 bases; unmatched junction nucleotides: 6. Germline V gene sequence: CDR1 SGHVS, CDR2 FNYEAQ. The CDR3 has 15 amino acids. The DNA of the CDR3 is TGTGCCAGCAGCTTTGGCAGGGGGCCTGACTATGGCTACACCTTC. It codes for CASSFGRGPDYGYTF.

V is TRBV7-9 and J is TRBJ2-5, with 7 bases identical to TRBD2. The germline V gene has CDR1 SEHNR and CDR2 FQNEAQ (reference sequence). J was trimmed by 5 bases and V by 1 base; bases with no gene match: 7. The CDR3 has 15 amino acids. The DNA for the CDR3 is TGTGCCAGCAGCTTAGTCCAGGGAGCGGGGGAGACCCAGTACTTC. Its translation: CASSLVQGAGETQYF.

J is TRBJ1-2 and V is TRBV29-1; D is undetermined. V dropped 3 bases and J dropped 8 bases, with 7 bases sitting between them. Germline CDR1 reads SQVTM; CDR2 reads ANQGSEA. CDR3 length: 10 residues. In DNA form, the CDR3 reads TGCAGCGTTGACGGAAGCGGCTACACCTTC. Residues: CSVDGSGYTF.

The chain carries TRBV6-5 and TRBJ1-2; D is uncertain. The ends were cut back, 0 bases at V and 8 bases at J, with 10 bases in the middle. CDR1 is MNHEY and CDR2 is SVGAGI in the germline V gene. The CDR3 runs 13 residues. CDR3 amino acids: CASSYSTDLGYTF. The DNA of the CDR3 is TGTGCCAGCAGTTACTCGACGGACCTCGGCTACACCTTC.

The gene calls are TRBV18 and TRBJ1-3; D is possibly TRBD1 (6 bases). Trimming took 4 bases from V and 0 from J, leaving 22 bases between them. The germline CDR1 and CDR2 sequences are KGHSH and LQKENI. The CDR3 sequence is 19 residues long. For the CDR3, the DNA is TGTGCCAGCTCACAATTGACAGGACAGAGCCTTTCCTCTGGAAACACCATATATTTT. Its translation: CASSQLTGQSLSSGNTIYF.

The genes are TRBV6-5 and TRBJ2-3; D possibly matches TRBD1 or TRBD2 (6 bases each). Trimming removed 2 bases at V and 5 bases at J, with 17 bases between. CDR1 is MNHEY and CDR2 is SVGAGI in the germline V gene. The CDR3 covers 16 residues. This chain's CDR3 is CASSYQPSEGGDTQYF. The CDR3, as DNA: TGTGCCAGCAGTTACCAGCCTAGCGAGGGGGGAGATACGCAGTATTTT.

This clone was recorded only once. This sequence joins TRBV11-2 and TRBJ2-3; D is perhaps TRBD1 (6 bases). The CDR3 consists of 15 residues. Trimming stripped 6 bases from V and 8 bases from J, with 21 bases between. Germline V gene lookup returns CDR1 SGHAT and CDR2 FQNNGV. CDR3 nucleotides: TGTGCCAGCAGGGACAGTGCATCCCCGTTTGGTACGCAGTATTTT. This translates into CASRDSASPFGTQYF.

The chain combines TRBV5-8 with TRBJ2-2, with a possible D match to TRBD2 (6 bases). CDR1 and CDR2 (germline): SGHTS, YDEGEE. The CDR3 length is 14 residues. Deletions cut 7 bases from V and 9 bases from J, with 19 bases between. CDR3 nucleotide sequence: TGTGCCAGCGCCACGTGGGGAGGCCGCCGGGAGCTGTTTTTT. Its translation: CASATWGGRRELFF. The entire variable domain, with the rest obtained from reference TRBV5-8 and TRBJ2-2, is as follows: EAGVTQSPTHLIKTRGQQATLRCSPISGHTSVYWYQQALGLGLQFLLWYDEGEERNRGNFPPRFSGRQFPNYSSELNVNALELEDSALYLCASATWGGRRELFFGEGSRLTVL.

The rearrangement links TRBV18 to TRBJ2-7; no firm D call. The V end was cut by 2 bases, the J end by 3 bases, with 8 bases between. Germline CDR1 and CDR2: KGHSH and LQKENI. This CDR3 is 13 amino acids long. The CDR3 bases are TGTGCCAGCTCACCAGGGGTGGGCTACGAGCAGTACTTC. Its translation is CASSPGVGYEQYF.

This clone was seen a single time. This rearrangement joins TRBV9 to TRBJ1-3, with D tentatively TRBD1 (5 bases). Germline lookup yields CDR1 SGDLS and CDR2 YYNGEE. The CDR3 is made up of 16 amino acids. Between the trimmed V and J ends, which lost 3 bases and 0 bases, there was a span of 13 bases. The CDR3 reads CASSGQTASSGNTIYF. DNA of the CDR3: TGTGCCAGCAGCGGGCAGACAGCCAGCTCTGGAAACACCATATATTTT.